The 8 T cell receptor beta chains listed next were all sequenced from one sample in a study of CD8 T cells in ankylosing spondylitis. TCRdb re-called the 5' RACE reads with MiXCR, one entry per CDR3 protein. The sample has 150,000 to 200,000 distinct CDR3 sequences, approximately 20% seen once. Material for sequencing was blood, either unsorted or a sorted T cell fraction (not recorded which). The source is a male donor with ankylosing spondylitis or in good health (not recorded which).

V is TRBV30 and J is TRBJ2-1; the match to TRBD2 covers 8 bases. The CDR3 loop spans 14 amino acids. After removal of 0 bases from V and 6 bases from J, the junction contained 4 bases not matched to a gene. The germline CDR1 and CDR2 sequences are GTSNPN and SVGIG (reference sequence). CDR3 sequence: CAWSVAGAGNEQFF. The CDR3 DNA follows: TGTGCCTGGAGTGTAGCGGGAGCGGGCAATGAGCAGTTCTTC. The full variable domain, in which reference TRBV30 and TRBJ2-1 provide the parts outside the CDR3, is SQTIHQWPATLVQPVGSPLSLECTVEGTSNPNLYWYRQAAGRGLQLLFYSVGIGQISSEVPQNLSASRPQDRQFILSSKKLLLSDSGFYLCAWSVAGAGNEQFFGPGTRLTVL.

The chain uses TRBV20-1 and TRBJ2-5, with 16 positions matching TRBD2. The CDR3 consists of 16 residues. Germline lookup yields CDR1 DFQATT and CDR2 SNEGSKA (reference sequence). The trim removed 6 bases at V and 5 bases at J, leaving 9 bases unmatched. The CDR3 DNA is TGCAGTGCCAGTGGGACTAGCGGGAGGGTACAGGAGACCCAGTACTTC. It specifies CSASGTSGRVQETQYF.

This clonotype was counted a few times. The V call is TRBV5-1, the J call TRBJ2-7, with D possibly TRBD2 on 5 matching bases. The CDR3 consists of 14 residues. V lost 0 bases, J lost 3 bases, and 10 bases lay in between. In germline, CDR1 is SGHRS, CDR2 YFSETQ. CDR3 in DNA: TGCGCCAGCAGCTTGGGTGGGGAGTTCTACGAGCAGTACTTC. This encodes CASSLGGEFYEQYF. Based on the CDR3 plus reference TRBV5-1 and TRBJ2-7, the full variable domain is KAGVTQTPRYLIKTRGQQVTLSCSPISGHRSVSWYQQTPGQGLQFLFEYFSETQRNKGNFPGRFSGRQFSNSRSEMNVSTLELGDSALYLCASSLGGEFYEQYFGPGTRLTVT.

In the case of this clonotype: Mismatch with germline at one junction end may stem from a read error. The V and J genes are TRBV20-1 and TRBJ2-2; a possible D gene is TRBD1 (6 bases). The CDR3 contains 17 residues. The germline gives CDR1 DFQATT, CDR2 SNEGSKA (reference sequence). The CDR3 coding sequence is TGCTGTGCTGTTCAATCAAAGACAGGCGCGAACACCGGGGAGCTGTTTTTT. The encoded protein is CCAVQSKTGANTGELFF.

This clonotype was detected many times. The chain joins TRBV4-2 to TRBJ2-5, with 12 positions matching TRBD2. V lost 4 bases, J lost 1 base, and 13 bases stayed unmatched. There are 19 residues in the CDR3. Germline V gene sequence: CDR1 LGHNA, CDR2 YNFKEQ. The CDR3 nucleotides read TGTGCCAGCAGCCGATCGGTTGCGACTAGCGGGAGCTTCCAAGAGACCCAGTACTTC. It encodes CASSRSVATSGSFQETQYF.

This clonotype was recorded a few times. This chain uses TRBV5-1 with TRBJ2-3, with TRBD1 matching over 8 bases. Germline V CDR1 and CDR2: SGHRS, YFSETQ. The CDR3 is made up of 15 amino acids. J gave up 0 bases and V 7 bases, and 7 bases lay outside the gene matches. The CDR3 DNA reads TGCGCCAGCGGGCCGACAGGGGTTAGCACAGATACGCAGTATTTT. Amino acids: CASGPTGVSTDTQYF. The full variable domain, completed using reference TRBV5-1 and TRBJ2-3, is KAGVTQTPRYLIKTRGQQVTLSCSPISGHRSVSWYQQTPGQGLQFLFEYFSETQRNKGNFPGRFSGRQFSNSRSEMNVSTLELGDSALYLCASGPTGVSTDTQYFGPGTRLTVL.

The sample holds a few counts of this clonotype. The rearrangement joins TRBV3-1 to TRBJ2-7; 9 positions agree with TRBD1. Trimming at V came to 4 bases and at J to 8 bases, leaving 6 bases not matched to a gene. Germline V CDR1 and CDR2: LGHDT, YNNKEL (reference sequence). This CDR3 contains 13 residues. CDR3 sequence: CASSRRDREQQYF. In nucleotides, the CDR3 is TGTGCCAGCAGCCGGCGGGACAGGGAACAGCAGTACTTC.

This clonotype was found many times. This sequence joins TRBV6-1 and TRBJ2-7; D uncertain. Deletions cut 6 bases from V and 9 bases from J, with 12 bases between. Germline CDR1 reads MNHNS; CDR2 reads SASEGT. The CDR3 length is 11 residues. The DNA for the CDR3 is TGTGCCAGCAGCCTCACAAAAGGGCAGTACTTC. This encodes CASSLTKGQYF.